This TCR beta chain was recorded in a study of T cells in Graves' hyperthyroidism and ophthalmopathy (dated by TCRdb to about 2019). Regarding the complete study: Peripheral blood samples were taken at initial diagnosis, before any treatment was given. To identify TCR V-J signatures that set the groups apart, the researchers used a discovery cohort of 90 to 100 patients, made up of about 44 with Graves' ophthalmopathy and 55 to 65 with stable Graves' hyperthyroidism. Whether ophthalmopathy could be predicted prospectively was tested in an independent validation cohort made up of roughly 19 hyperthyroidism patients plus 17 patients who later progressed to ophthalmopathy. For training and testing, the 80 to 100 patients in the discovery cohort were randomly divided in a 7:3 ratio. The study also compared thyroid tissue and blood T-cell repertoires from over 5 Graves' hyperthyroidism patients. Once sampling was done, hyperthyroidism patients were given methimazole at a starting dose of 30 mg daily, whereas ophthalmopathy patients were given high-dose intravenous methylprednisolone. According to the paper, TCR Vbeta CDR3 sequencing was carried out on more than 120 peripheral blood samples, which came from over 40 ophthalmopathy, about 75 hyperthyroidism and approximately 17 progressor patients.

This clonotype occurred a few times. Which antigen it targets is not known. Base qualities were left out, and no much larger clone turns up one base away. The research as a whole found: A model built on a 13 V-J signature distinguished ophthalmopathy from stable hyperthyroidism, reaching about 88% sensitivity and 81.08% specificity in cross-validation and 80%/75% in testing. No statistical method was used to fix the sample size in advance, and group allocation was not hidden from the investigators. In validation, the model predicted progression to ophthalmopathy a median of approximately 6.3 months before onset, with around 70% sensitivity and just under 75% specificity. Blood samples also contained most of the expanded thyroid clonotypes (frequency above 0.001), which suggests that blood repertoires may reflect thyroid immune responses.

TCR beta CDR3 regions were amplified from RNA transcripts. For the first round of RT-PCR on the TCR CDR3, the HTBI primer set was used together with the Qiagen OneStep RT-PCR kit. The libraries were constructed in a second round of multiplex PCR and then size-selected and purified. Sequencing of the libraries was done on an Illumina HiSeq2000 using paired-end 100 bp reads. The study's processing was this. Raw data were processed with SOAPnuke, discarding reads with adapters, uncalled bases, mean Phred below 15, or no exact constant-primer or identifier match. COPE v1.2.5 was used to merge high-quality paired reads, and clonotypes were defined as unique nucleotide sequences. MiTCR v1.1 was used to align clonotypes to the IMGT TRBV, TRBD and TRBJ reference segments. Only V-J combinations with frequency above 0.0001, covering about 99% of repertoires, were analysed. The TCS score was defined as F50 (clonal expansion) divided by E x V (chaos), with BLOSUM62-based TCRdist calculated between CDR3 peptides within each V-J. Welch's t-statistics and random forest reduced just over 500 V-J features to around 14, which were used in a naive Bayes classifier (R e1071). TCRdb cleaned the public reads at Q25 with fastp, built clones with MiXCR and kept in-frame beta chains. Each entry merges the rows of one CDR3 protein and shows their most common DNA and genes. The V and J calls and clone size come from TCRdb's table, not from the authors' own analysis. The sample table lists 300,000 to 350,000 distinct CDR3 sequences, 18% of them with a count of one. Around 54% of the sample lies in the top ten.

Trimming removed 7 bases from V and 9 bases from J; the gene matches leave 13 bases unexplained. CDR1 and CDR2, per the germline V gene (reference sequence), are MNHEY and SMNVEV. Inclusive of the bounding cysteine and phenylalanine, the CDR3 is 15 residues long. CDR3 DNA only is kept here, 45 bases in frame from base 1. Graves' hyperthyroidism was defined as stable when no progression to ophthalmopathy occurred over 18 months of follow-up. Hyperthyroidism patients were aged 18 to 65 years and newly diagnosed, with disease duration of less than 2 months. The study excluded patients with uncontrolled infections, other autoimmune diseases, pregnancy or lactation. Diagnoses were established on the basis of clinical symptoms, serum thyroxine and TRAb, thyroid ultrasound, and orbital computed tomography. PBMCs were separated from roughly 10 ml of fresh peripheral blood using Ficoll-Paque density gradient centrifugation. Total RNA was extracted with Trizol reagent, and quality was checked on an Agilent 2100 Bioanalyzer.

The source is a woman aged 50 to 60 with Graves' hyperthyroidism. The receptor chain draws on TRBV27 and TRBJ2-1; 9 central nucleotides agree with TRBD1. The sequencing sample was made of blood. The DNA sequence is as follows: TGTGCCAGCACAACTCCGGGACAGGGAGGACCTGAGCAGTTCTTC. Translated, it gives CASTTPGQGGPEQFF.